These 21 T cell receptor beta chains were sequenced from one sample in a study of cytomegalovirus exposure and HLA in healthy donors. Sequencing was performed with immunoSEQ multiplex PCR; in TCRdb, only in-frame clones are kept and a portion is missing. This table has about 240,000 clones, about 86% appearing once. Sequenced sample: PBMCs. The receptors come from a woman aged 25 to 39 in good health and CMV-seropositive.

This chain connects TRBV30 to TRBJ1-5; 7 positions match TRBD1. The CDR3 sequence is 16 residues long. Germline CDR1 is GTSNPN and CDR2 is SVGIG (reference sequence). J was trimmed by 0 bases and V by 1 base; bases with no gene match: 6. The CDR3, as DNA: TGTGCCTGGAGTGACAGGGGAATTTATAGCAATCAGCCCCAGCATTTT. Its protein product is CAWSDRGIYSNQPQHF.

This chain joins TRBV2 and TRBJ2-3; 9 bases agree with TRBD2. The CDR3 sequence is 16 residues long. The trim removed 3 bases at V and 3 bases at J, leaving 7 bases unmatched. The V gene's germline CDR1 is SNHLY and CDR2 FYNNEI. The CDR3 DNA is TGTGCCAGCAGTGACATTAGCGGGAGTCCTACAGATACGCAGTATTTT. Protein product: CASSDISGSPTDTQYF.

The rearrangement links TRBV7-3 to TRBJ1-1, with a weak D call TRBD1 (6 bases). The CDR3 is 13 amino acids. V shed 2 bases and J shed 8 bases, with 12 bases lying between them. Germline CDR1 is SGHTA and CDR2 is FQGTGA. The CDR3 DNA reads as TGTGCCAGCAGCTTACAACAGGGTTTCGAAGCTTTCTTT. Its protein product is CASSLQQGFEAFF.

The chain recombines TRBV2 with TRBJ1-2; a possible D gene is TRBD1 (6 bases). Germline V gene sequence: CDR1 SNHLY, CDR2 FYNNEI. Trimming shortened V by 4 bases and J by 5 bases, and 23 bases separated the two germline ends. CDR3 size: 17 residues. CDR3 in DNA: TGTGCCAGCAGTGCGAAGTCCTTCGGACAGTTTTGGTATGGCTACACCTTC. Protein sequence: CASSAKSFGQFWYGYTF. The whole variable domain, remainder taken from reference TRBV2 and TRBJ1-2, is EPEVTQTPSHQVTQMGQEVILRCVPISNHLYFYWYRQILGQKVEFLVSFYNNEISEKSEIFDDQFSVERPDGSNFTLKIRSTKLEDSAMYFCASSAKSFGQFWYGYTFGSGTRLTVV.

The V call is TRBV9, the J call TRBJ2-5; D is uncertain. This CDR3 has 16 amino acids. CDR1 SGDLS and CDR2 YYNGEE come from the germline V gene. Trimming left V 4 bases short and J 3 bases short, with 19 bases between. CDR3 sequence (DNA): TGTGCCAGCAGCATCCCGGGTGTTGGATTGGAAGAGACCCAGTACTTC. The encoded protein is CASSIPGVGLEETQYF. Variable domain in full (rest from reference TRBV9 and TRBJ2-5): DSGVTQTPKHLITATGQRVTLRCSPRSGDLSVYWYQQSLDQGLQFLIQYYNGEERAKGNILERFSAQQFPDLHSELNLSSLELGDSALYFCASSIPGVGLEETQYFGPGTRLLVL.

Regarding this clone: The junction departs from germline at one end; a sequencing error may be responsible. The chain is built from TRBV7-7 and TRBJ2-1; 9 nucleotides line up with TRBD2. Germline V gene data show CDR1 as SSHAT and CDR2 as FNYEAQ (reference sequence). The CDR3 is 14 residues long. In DNA, the CDR3 is TGTGCTAGCAGCCAAGCGGGAGGTGGCCATGAGCAGTTCTTC. Protein product: CASSQAGGGHEQFF.

The rearrangement uses TRBV7-9 and TRBJ2-5; TRBD2 matches 7 bases. V lost 1 base to trimming and J lost 0 bases; unmatched junction nucleotides: 8. CDR3 length: 17 amino acids. CDR1 is SEHNR, CDR2 FQNEAQ, per germline (reference sequence). DNA for the CDR3: TGTGCCAGCAGCTTAGGAGCTAGCGGCCAGTACCAAGAGACCCAGTACTTC. Amino acid sequence: CASSLGASGQYQETQYF. Full variable domain (remainder filled in from reference TRBV7-9 and TRBJ2-5): DTGVSQNPRHKITKRGQNVTFRCDPISEHNRLYWYRQTLGQGPEFLTYFQNEAQLEKSRLLSDRFSAERPKGSFSTLEIQRTEQGDSAMYLCASSLGASGQYQETQYFGPGTRLLVL.

V is TRBV18 and J is TRBJ1-3, with a tentative D call TRBD1 (6 bases). Germline CDR1 KGHSH, CDR2 LQKENI. V lost 2 bases, J lost 4 bases, and 12 bases lay in between. The CDR3 sequence is 15 residues long. CDR3 coding DNA: TGTGCCAGCTCACCAGCCACAGGGTACGGAAACACCATATATTTT. This gives the protein CASSPATGYGNTIYF.

This clone was detected a few times. The V call is TRBV5-1, the J call TRBJ2-2; possible D gene TRBD2, 5 bases. This CDR3 contains 15 residues. Trimming removed 2 bases from V and 6 bases from J, with 14 bases in between. Germline loops: CDR1 SGHRS, CDR2 YFSETQ. The CDR3 DNA sequence: TGCGCCAGCAGCTTCCGCCCGAGGGAGTCCGGGGAGCTGTTTTTT. Amino acid sequence: CASSFRPRESGELFF.

The J gene is TRBJ2-7, the V gene TRBV20-1; TRBD1 agrees at 8 bases. This CDR3 contains 11 residues. The germline gives CDR1 DFQATT, CDR2 SNEGSKA (reference sequence). V was clipped by 7 bases and J by 5 bases; unmatched bases: 4. The chain's CDR3 is CSGQGSHEQYF. In DNA, the CDR3 is TGCAGTGGACAGGGGTCCCACGAGCAGTACTTC.

This clone came up once. The chain couples TRBV10-3 to TRBJ2-4, with a possible D match to TRBD2 (6 bases). Germline V gene sequence: CDR1 ENHRY, CDR2 SYGVKD. Trimming took 9 bases from V and 5 from J, leaving 11 bases between them. This CDR3 contains 12 residues. CDR3 nucleotides: TGTGCCATAGGGGTAGCGGAAAACATTCAGTACTTC. As protein: CAIGVAENIQYF.

This chain connects TRBV30 to TRBJ2-6; 7 nucleotides align to TRBD1. The CDR3 is 19 amino acids. Trimming removed 2 bases from V and 0 bases from J; junction bases left unmatched: 13. Germline V gene sequence: CDR1 GTSNPN, CDR2 SVGIG (reference sequence). Written as DNA, the CDR3 is TGTGCCTGGAGTCCTACCGTGGGACAGAGGATCTCTGGGGCCAACGTCCTGACTTTC. Its protein is CAWSPTVGQRISGANVLTF. Filled out from reference TRBV30 and TRBJ2-6, the complete variable domain reads SQTIHQWPATLVQPVGSPLSLECTVEGTSNPNLYWYRQAAGRGLQLLFYSVGIGQISSEVPQNLSASRPQDRQFILSSKKLLLSDSGFYLCAWSPTVGQRISGANVLTFGAGSRLTVL.

This clone was seen only once. The chain has TRBV7-2 and TRBJ1-2; unclear D gene. The germline V gene has CDR1 SGHTA and CDR2 FQGNSA. The V end lost 5 bases, the J end lost 8 bases, and 12 bases lay between the germline ends. The CDR3 runs to 12 residues. CDR3 bases: TGTGCCAGCAGCAGCGGGCCCCGGGGCTACACCTTC. Translated, it gives CASSSGPRGYTF.

The V call is TRBV10-3, the J call TRBJ2-1; D perhaps matches TRBD1 (6 bases). The CDR3 has 16 residues. Germline values: CDR1 ENHRY, CDR2 SYGVKD. V lost 4 bases and J 3 bases, leaving 16 bases between the germline ends. The CDR3 bases are TGTGCCATCAGTGTAATCGGACAGCGAAGCTACAATGAGCAGTTCTTC. It yields the protein CAISVIGQRSYNEQFF.

This chain links TRBV28 with TRBJ1-1; D is ambiguous. CDR3 length equals 15 residues. Germline CDR1 is MDHEN and CDR2 is SYDVKM. Trimming removed 1 base from V and 3 bases from J, with 12 bases in between. The CDR3, as DNA: TGTGCCAGCAGTTTATATTTCCTCACGGACACTGAAGCTTTCTTT. Translation: CASSLYFLTDTEAFF.

The CDR3 here is CASSLGGGGSYNEQFF. CDR3 bases: TGTGCCAGCAGCTTGGGTGGCGGGGGGTCCTACAATGAGCAGTTCTTC. This chain joins TRBV5-4 and TRBJ2-1; 8 bases fit TRBD2. The germline gives CDR1 SGHNT, CDR2 YYREEE (reference sequence). Unmatched junction bases numbered 3, after V lost 0 bases and J lost 1 base. This CDR3 spans 16 amino acids.

This clone is a singleton in its sample. V and J are TRBV30 and TRBJ1-4; D is unclear. Germline V lookup: CDR1 GTSNPN, CDR2 SVGIG (reference sequence). V gave up 3 bases and J gave up 5 bases, with 7 bases separating them. There are 12 residues in the CDR3. The CDR3 region is CAWSRYNEKLFF. The DNA for the CDR3 is TGTGCCTGGAGCCGGTACAATGAAAAACTGTTTTTT.

The J gene is TRBJ2-1, the V gene TRBV4-1, with 7 bases matching TRBD2. The length of the CDR3 is 17 residues. Germline lookup yields CDR1 MGHRA and CDR2 YSYEKL. V dropped 0 bases and J dropped 2; count of bases not matched to a gene: 7. The CDR3 bases are TGCGCCAGCAGCCAAGATCGTGTGGGAGGGCCCTACAATGAGCAGTTCTTC. It codes for CASSQDRVGGPYNEQFF.

V usage is TRBV12-2 and J usage is TRBJ2-1; the table names TRBD2, a call not compared with the DNA. TRBV12-2 constitutes a pseudogene. The length of the CDR3 is 17 residues. The CDR3 DNA follows: TGTGCAAGTCGCTTAGCGCGGCGGGAGGGCCCAGGGGAAGAGCAGTTCTTC. Its protein product is CASRLARREGPGEEQFF.

The chain couples TRBV20-1 to TRBJ2-3, with no clear D. Deletions cut 8 bases from V and 7 bases from J, with 10 bases between. Germline loops: CDR1 DFQATT, CDR2 SNEGSKA (reference sequence). There are 10 residues in the CDR3. This CDR3 is CSPTSYTQYF. The CDR3 region has the DNA TGCAGTCCCACATCATATACGCAGTATTTT.

The CDR3 here is CASSSPGTSGREQFF. The CDR3 DNA follows: TGTGCCAGCAGTTCCCCCGGGACTAGCGGGAGAGAACAGTTCTTC. The rearrangement joins TRBV6-6 to TRBJ2-1; 14 bases map to TRBD2. CDR1 is MNHNY and CDR2 is SVGAGI in the germline V gene (reference sequence). This CDR3 is 15 amino acids long. The V gene end was trimmed by 4 bases and the J gene end by 13 bases; junction bases not matched to a gene: 9.